This T cell receptor beta chain originates from a study of blood T cell repertoires in COVID-19. Study at large: Acute and convalescent COVID-19 specimens originated in the United States, Italy and Spain. T cells, B-cell-depleted T cells, or PBMCs provided the cDNA or gDNA that served as material.

Methods used by the authors: Cell counts per sample came from amplifying reference gene primers. Method: immunoSEQ multiplex PCR; TCRdb's copy keeps in-frame clones and lacks some. For V, J and clone size, that table is used; D and trimming come from the DNA. The table records a few hundred thousand clones, more than 85% of them present only once. The TCR sequence derives from a man aged 55 to 70 with acute or convalescent COVID-19. Sequenced sample: peripheral blood.

The CDR3 is CASSPRREDTIYF. In DNA form, the CDR3 reads TGTGCCAGCTCACCACGTAGGGAGGACACCATATATTTT. The chain employs TRBV18 and TRBJ1-3; no clear D. The CDR3 is 13 amino acids. CDR1 and CDR2 from the germline V gene are KGHSH and LQKENI. V was pared by 1 base and J by 8 bases, with 9 bases between.